Sequencing of this T cell receptor beta chain was carried out in a study of blood T cell repertoires in COVID-19. Donors were grouped by their self-reported clinical history. The repertoire was sequenced with immunoSEQ multiplex PCR; TCRdb's copy has only in-frame clones and lacks some. The table includes 200,000 to 250,000 clones, approximately 88% detected once. The CDR3 has 13 residues. V was shortened by 5 bases and J by 4 bases, with 9 bases between the two germline ends. The sequence was collected from a woman between 25 and 40 years old who had been exposed to COVID-19. The sequencing sample was made of PBMCs or T cells enriched from blood (not recorded which). V and J are TRBV12-3 or TRBV12-4 and TRBJ1-5; D unresolved. This CDR3 reads CASSPSGNQPQHF. The CDR3 DNA follows: TGTGCCAGCAGTCCGTCCGGGAATCAGCCCCAGCATTTT.